Listed below are T cell receptor beta chains from one sample, sequenced in a study of blood T cell repertoires in COVID-19. Clones were sequenced by immunoSEQ multiplex PCR, and TCRdb holds only the in-frame ones, with some missing. The sample consists of 84,000 or so clones, roughly four fifths of them appearing once. The sequenced sample was peripheral blood. The source of these receptors is a woman aged 80 or over with acute or convalescent COVID-19. CDR3s include the opening cysteine and the closing phenylalanine or tryptophan. Each record gives: D gene, CDR3 length, clone size, V gene, J gene, CDR3 protein, CDR3 DNA. The D gene is left open where the match is weak. Size is omitted from some rows. Given values are once, few, many or a class for expanded clones.

D gene: TRBD1
CDR3 length: 13
clone size: .
V gene: TRBV18
J gene: TRBJ1-2
CDR3 protein: CASSPGTDYGYTF
CDR3 DNA: TGTGCCAGCTCACCCGGGACAGACTATGGCTACACCTTC

D gene: TRBD1
CDR3 length: 15
clone size: .
V gene: TRBV7-9
J gene: TRBJ2-7
CDR3 protein: CASSVQGLKADEQYF
CDR3 DNA: TGTGCCAGCAGCGTACAGGGGCTAAAGGCGGACGAGCAGTACTTC

D gene: .
CDR3 length: 17
clone size: few
V gene: TRBV11-2
J gene: TRBJ2-1
CDR3 protein: CASSLVILGGGHNEQFF
CDR3 DNA: TGTGCCAGCAGCTTAGTGATCTTGGGTGGAGGGCACAATGAGCAGTTCTTC

D gene: .
CDR3 length: 17
clone size: .
V gene: TRBV27
J gene: TRBJ2-5
CDR3 protein: CASSTTGFRTRQETQYF
CDR3 DNA: TGTGCCAGCAGTACCACAGGGTTTCGGACCCGCCAAGAGACCCAGTACTTC

D gene: .
CDR3 length: 14
clone size: .
V gene: TRBV9
J gene: TRBJ1-1
CDR3 protein: CASSPKSGTKEAFF
CDR3 DNA: TGTGCCAGCAGCCCGAAGAGCGGGACGAAGGAAGCTTTCTTT

D gene: .
CDR3 length: 11
clone size: .
V gene: TRBV6-5
J gene: TRBJ2-3
CDR3 protein: CASSFIDTQYF
CDR3 DNA: TGTGCCAGCAGTTTCATAGATACGCAGTATTTT

D gene: TRBD1
CDR3 length: 16
clone size: .
V gene: TRBV28
J gene: TRBJ2-1
CDR3 protein: CASSLSRTGRNNEQFF
CDR3 DNA: TGTGCCAGCAGTTTATCCCGGACAGGGAGGAACAATGAGCAGTTCTTC

D gene: .
CDR3 length: 11
clone size: .
V gene: TRBV3-1/TRBV3-2
J gene: TRBJ2-5
CDR3 protein: CASRVEETQYF
CDR3 DNA: TGTGCCAGCAGGGTAGAAGAGACCCAGTACTTC

D gene: .
CDR3 length: 15
clone size: few
V gene: TRBV2
J gene: TRBJ1-6
CDR3 protein: CASSVRRLSDSPLHF
CDR3 DNA: TGTGCCAGCAGTGTTCGTAGACTATCCGATTCACCCCTCCACTTT

D gene: .
CDR3 length: 16
clone size: .
V gene: TRBV5-1
J gene: TRBJ2-2
CDR3 protein: CASSPQATANTGELFF
CDR3 DNA: TGCGCCAGCAGCCCCCAGGCCACAGCGAACACCGGGGAGCTGTTTTTT

D gene: TRBD2
CDR3 length: 17
clone size: .
V gene: TRBV6-1
J gene: TRBJ2-3
CDR3 protein: CASSEAATSGVIDTQYF
CDR3 DNA: TGTGCCAGCAGTGAAGCGGCCACTAGCGGGGTGATAGATACGCAGTATTTT

D gene: TRBD1
CDR3 length: 15
clone size: .
V gene: TRBV3-1/TRBV3-2
J gene: TRBJ2-5
CDR3 protein: CASSQLQGWVETQYF
CDR3 DNA: TGTGCCAGCAGCCAGCTACAGGGGTGGGTAGAGACCCAGTACTTC

D gene: .
CDR3 length: 12
clone size: .
V gene: TRBV7-2
J gene: TRBJ2-5
CDR3 protein: CASSLRVETQYF
CDR3 DNA: TGTGCCAGCAGCTTAAGAGTAGAGACCCAGTACTTC

D gene: TRBD1
CDR3 length: 20
clone size: .
V gene: TRBV18
J gene: TRBJ2-4
CDR3 protein: CASSPLRDRGLGSAKNIQYF
CDR3 DNA: TGTGCCAGCTCACCATTAAGGGACAGGGGATTGGGGAGTGCCAAAAACATTCAGTACTTC

D gene: TRBD2
CDR3 length: 18
clone size: .
V gene: TRBV10-3
J gene: TRBJ2-2
CDR3 protein: CAISDPGLAGGVTGELFF
CDR3 DNA: TGTGCCATCAGTGACCCGGGACTAGCGGGAGGTGTCACCGGGGAGCTGTTTTTT

D gene: .
CDR3 length: 14
clone size: .
V gene: TRBV24-1
J gene: TRBJ2-3
CDR3 protein: CATSVSGAEDTQYF
CDR3 DNA: TGTGCCACCAGTGTTAGCGGAGCGGAAGATACGCAGTATTTT

D gene: .
CDR3 length: 12
clone size: .
V gene: TRBV13
J gene: TRBJ2-7
CDR3 protein: CASSLVRDVQYF
CDR3 DNA: TGTGCCAGCAGCTTAGTCCGGGATGTGCAGTACTTC

D gene: .
CDR3 length: 13
clone size: .
V gene: TRBV19
J gene: TRBJ2-3
CDR3 protein: CASRQDFTDTQYF
CDR3 DNA: TGTGCCAGCCGACAGGACTTCACAGATACGCAGTATTTT

D gene: .
CDR3 length: 13
clone size: .
V gene: TRBV3-1/TRBV3-2
J gene: TRBJ2-1
CDR3 protein: CASSQNAGAEQFF
CDR3 DNA: TGTGCCAGCAGCCAAAACGCGGGGGCTGAGCAGTTCTTC

D gene: .
CDR3 length: 15
clone size: .
V gene: TRBV19
J gene: TRBJ2-2
CDR3 protein: CASSIGARVGGELFF
CDR3 DNA: TGTGCCAGTAGTATTGGGGCCAGGGTAGGCGGGGAGCTGTTTTTT

D gene: TRBD1
CDR3 length: 17
clone size: .
V gene: TRBV9
J gene: TRBJ2-5
CDR3 protein: CASSPSQTGFLSETQYF
CDR3 DNA: TGTGCCAGCAGCCCCTCCCAGACAGGGTTTTTATCAGAGACCCAGTACTTC

D gene: TRBD2
CDR3 length: 16
clone size: .
V gene: TRBV6-2/TRBV6-3
J gene: TRBJ2-3
CDR3 protein: CASSPDGGARGDTQYF
CDR3 DNA: TGTGCCAGCAGTCCAGACGGGGGGGCCCGGGGAGATACGCAGTATTTT

D gene: TRBD1
CDR3 length: 16
clone size: .
V gene: TRBV11-2
J gene: TRBJ1-5
CDR3 protein: CASSLGPGAGGQPQHF
CDR3 DNA: TGTGCCAGCAGCTTAGGCCCTGGGGCAGGGGGTCAGCCCCAGCATTTT

D gene: TRBD2
CDR3 length: 12
clone size: .
V gene: TRBV12-3/TRBV12-4
J gene: TRBJ2-3
CDR3 protein: CASSFSSGQVHF
CDR3 DNA: TGTGCCAGCAGCTTCTCTAGCGGCCAAGTCCATTTT

D gene: .
CDR3 length: 14
clone size: .
V gene: TRBV6-1
J gene: TRBJ2-7
CDR3 protein: CASSEAGRLYEQYF
CDR3 DNA: TGTGCCAGCAGTGAAGCTGGCAGGCTCTACGAGCAGTACTTC

D gene: TRBD2
CDR3 length: 15
clone size: .
V gene: TRBV5-1
J gene: TRBJ2-7
CDR3 protein: CASSLTSGRLYEQYF
CDR3 DNA: TGCGCCAGCAGCTTGACTAGCGGGAGGTTATACGAGCAGTACTTC

D gene: .
CDR3 length: 12
clone size: once
V gene: TRBV28
J gene: TRBJ2-5
CDR3 protein: CASSSGPETQYF
CDR3 DNA: TGTGCCAGCAGTTCTGGCCCAGAGACCCAGTACTTC